The 18 T cell receptor beta chains presented below share a single source sample, sequenced in a study of blood T cell repertoires in COVID-19 (dated by TCRdb to 2018 to 2021). The library relied on the immunoSEQ multiplex PCR assay. The immuneACCESS repertoire file appears here via TCRdb, limited to in-frame rearrangements. These files lack a portion of the clones; in checked studies, under half of the deficit traces to unresolved V genes, and the cause of the others is not known. This sample is represented by 300,000 to 400,000 clones; roughly 87% of them were singletons. More than 1% of the sample is in the top ten clones. What was sequenced was PBMCs or T cells enriched from blood (not recorded which). The receptors were sampled from a woman between 25 and 40 years old who had recovered from COVID-19.

The chain links TRBV10-1 to TRBJ2-5, with a weak D call TRBD1 (6 bases). CDR3 length: 14 amino acids. Germline CDR1 reads WNHNN; CDR2 reads SYGVQD (reference sequence). V lost 6 bases to trimming and J lost 0 bases, with 11 bases between them. The CDR3 spells CASSDGTHQETQYF. The CDR3 DNA follows: TGCGCCAGCAGCGATGGGACACACCAAGAGACCCAGTACTTC.

The CDR3 spells CASSLGQGSTTDTQYF. The CDR3 DNA follows: TGTGCCAGCAGCCTCGGACAGGGAAGCACTACAGATACGCAGTATTTT. The V gene is TRBV14, the J gene TRBJ2-3; TRBD1 matches 8 bases. CDR1 SGHDN and CDR2 FVKESK come from the germline V gene. J was trimmed by 3 bases and V by 4 bases; bases with no gene match: 9. The CDR3 is 16 residues long. Looking up the rest from reference TRBV14 and TRBJ2-3 gives the full variable domain: EAGVTQFPSHSVIEKGQTVTLRCDPISGHDNLYWYRRVMGKEIKFLLHFVKESKQDESGMPNNRFLAERTGGTYSTLKVQPAELEDSGVYFCASSLGQGSTTDTQYFGPGTRLTVL.

The chain carries TRBV4-2 and TRBJ1-2; tentatively, D is TRBD1 (5 bases). The germline V gene encodes CDR1 LGHNA and CDR2 YNFKEQ. V lost 1 base and J lost 6, with 6 bases in between. This CDR3 has 12 amino acids. CDR3: CASSQGGDGYTF. CDR3 nucleotide sequence: TGTGCCAGCAGCCAAGGGGGCGATGGCTACACCTTC.

Comment on this clone: This same CDR3 is encoded by further DNA sequences in the sample. The chain has TRBV7-2 and TRBJ2-1, with TRBD1 as a possible D gene (6 bases). CDR3 length: 13 amino acids. The ends were cut back, 4 bases at V and 3 bases at J, with 7 bases in the middle. Germline CDR1 reads SGHTA; CDR2 reads FQGNSA. CDR3 in amino acids: CASSSQGYNEQFF. Written as DNA, the CDR3 is TGTGCCAGCAGCTCACAGGGCTACAATGAGCAGTTCTTC.

The J gene is TRBJ2-7, the V gene TRBV30; D might be TRBD1 (6 bases). CDR1 GTSNPN and CDR2 SVGIG come from the germline V gene (reference sequence). The CDR3 totals 13 residues. The ends were cut back, 5 bases at V and 2 bases at J, with 13 bases in the middle. CDR3: CAWGVGQTYEQYF. In nucleotides, the CDR3 is TGTGCCTGGGGGGTAGGACAGACCTACGAGCAGTACTTC.

The table lists this clone with a few counts. The chain couples TRBV30 to TRBJ1-5; TRBD1 aligns across 7 bases. The V gene's germline CDR1 is GTSNPN and CDR2 SVGIG (reference sequence). The CDR3 loop spans 13 amino acids. J lost 6 bases, V lost 5 bases, and 7 bases had no gene match. The CDR3 spells CAWAQGDGQPQHF. The CDR3 bases are TGTGCCTGGGCCCAGGGGGATGGTCAGCCCCAGCATTTT. Complete variable domain (other parts from reference TRBV30 and TRBJ1-5): SQTIHQWPATLVQPVGSPLSLECTVEGTSNPNLYWYRQAAGRGLQLLFYSVGIGQISSEVPQNLSASRPQDRQFILSSKKLLLSDSGFYLCAWAQGDGQPQHFGDGTRLSIL.

The chain couples TRBV7-9 to TRBJ1-5; 9 bases are shared with TRBD1. CDR3 length: 17 residues. V shed 1 base, J shed 1 base, and the junction held 5 bases outside the gene matches. The V gene's germline CDR1 is SEHNR and CDR2 FQNEAQ (reference sequence). This chain's CDR3 is CASSLGSGTGSNQPQHF. The CDR3 coding sequence is TGTGCCAGCAGCTTAGGTTCCGGGACAGGGAGCAATCAGCCCCAGCATTTT. The variable domain in full, with the rest retrieved from reference TRBV7-9 and TRBJ1-5, is DTGVSQNPRHKITKRGQNVTFRCDPISEHNRLYWYRQTLGQGPEFLTYFQNEAQLEKSRLLSDRFSAERPKGSFSTLEIQRTEQGDSAMYLCASSLGSGTGSNQPQHFGDGTRLSIL.

V gene TRBV25-1 combines with J gene TRBJ1-2; possible D gene TRBD1, 5 bases. The CDR3 contains 15 residues. Germline CDR1 and CDR2: MGHDK and SYGVNS. The germline V and J ends were trimmed by 7 bases and 2 bases, with 17 bases remaining between them. CDR3 sequence reads: CASIWSGTFNYGYTF. The CDR3 DNA reads as TGTGCCAGCATCTGGTCAGGGACTTTCAACTATGGCTACACCTTC.

A remark on this clone: The germline gene is not matched at one end of the junction; a read error may be the cause. V is TRBV7-9 and J is TRBJ2-5, with 7 nucleotides matching TRBD1. Germline V CDR1 and CDR2: SEHNR, FQNEAQ (reference sequence). CDR3 length: 14 amino acids. CDR3 sequence reads: CASTLGQGEKTQYF. CDR3 bases: TGTGCCAGCACCTTAGGTCAGGGGGAAAAGACCCAGTACTTC.

The genes are TRBV5-1 and TRBJ1-6; tentatively, D is TRBD1 (6 bases). The CDR3 sequence is 17 residues long. V lost 4 bases, J lost 0 bases, and 14 bases lay in between. Germline V gives CDR1 SGHRS, CDR2 YFSETQ. The CDR3 sequence: CASSRRQARSYNSPLHF. The CDR3, as DNA: TGCGCCAGCAGCAGACGACAGGCCCGCTCCTATAATTCACCCCTCCACTTT.

V gene TRBV6-1 combines with J gene TRBJ2-5; possibly TRBD2 for D (7 bases). The CDR3 covers 18 residues. V lost 1 base to trimming and J lost 5 bases, with 23 bases between them. The V gene's germline CDR1 is MNHNS and CDR2 SASEGT. CDR3 sequence reads: CASSEGGRGAHARETQYF. The CDR3 nucleotides read TGTGCCAGCAGTGAAGGGGGGAGGGGGGCGCACGCGCGGGAGACCCAGTACTTC.

The J gene is TRBJ2-2, the V gene TRBV5-4; 7 bases map to TRBD1. The V and J ends lost 4 bases and 6 bases, in that order; junction bases with no gene match: 9. Germline V gene sequence: CDR1 SGHNT, CDR2 YYREEE (reference sequence). This CDR3 has 15 residues. Written as DNA, the CDR3 is TGTGCCAGCAGCCGAGACAGGGTTAACTCCGGGGAGCTGTTTTTT. This sequence encodes CASSRDRVNSGELFF.

The rearrangement links TRBV18 to TRBJ2-7; 10 nucleotides agree with TRBD1. V dropped 1 base and J dropped 6; count of bases not matched to a gene: 9. CDR3 size: 16 residues. Germline V gene sequence: CDR1 KGHSH, CDR2 LQKENI. The CDR3 nucleotides read TGTGCCAGCTCACCACGAGGGGACAGGGGCTCTGGCGAGCAGTACTTC. Residues: CASSPRGDRGSGEQYF.

Remarks on this clone: Within the sample, other DNA sequences also encode this same CDR3. This chain links TRBV2 with TRBJ1-1; a weak D match, TRBD1 (5 bases). This CDR3 is built from 13 residues. The V end was cut by 2 bases, the J end by 4 bases, with 8 bases between. Per the germline V gene, CDR1 is SNHLY and CDR2 is FYNNEI. CDR3 region: CASSESGGTEAFF. In nucleotides, the CDR3 is TGTGCCAGCAGTGAATCCGGGGGCACTGAAGCTTTCTTT.

The chain couples TRBV7-7 to TRBJ2-2, with 9 bases fitting TRBD2. The CDR3 has 15 amino acids. From germline, CDR1 is SSHAT and CDR2 FNYEAQ (reference sequence). Germline trimming cut 2 bases from V and 5 bases from J; bases unmatched to any gene: 3. CDR3 sequence: CASSLSAGGTGELFF. The CDR3 bases are TGTGCCAGCAGCTTATCAGCGGGGGGAACCGGGGAGCTGTTTTTT.

The rearrangement joins TRBV6-2 or TRBV6-3 to TRBJ2-2; TRBD2 agrees at 12 bases. The CDR3 has 16 amino acids. Germline V CDR1 and CDR2: MNHEY, SVGEGT. The junction had 1 base not matched to a gene; V was cut back by 4 bases and J by 1 base. The CDR3: CASSLGLAGNTGELFF. CDR3 sequence (DNA): TGTGCCAGCAGTTTGGGACTAGCGGGGAACACCGGGGAGCTGTTTTTT.

This sequence joins TRBV27 and TRBJ1-2; D perhaps matches TRBD1 (6 bases). Germline V CDR1 and CDR2: MNHEY, SMNVEV (reference sequence). Trimming removed 4 bases at V and 10 bases at J, with 19 bases between. CDR3 length equals 14 residues. The CDR3 sequence is CASSSYDRDIDYTF. In nucleotides, the CDR3 is TGTGCCAGCAGTTCATACGACCGGGACATTGACTACACCTTC.

The chain carries TRBV6-6 and TRBJ2-3; no clear D gene. The germline CDR1 and CDR2 sequences are MNHNY and SVGAGI (reference sequence). CDR3 length equals 14 residues. The V gene lost 1 base and the J gene lost 0 bases, with 5 bases spanning the gap. The DNA of the CDR3 is TGTGCCAGCAGTTACTTGACAAGCACAGATACGCAGTATTTT. Translated, it gives CASSYLTSTDTQYF.